This is a list of T cell receptor beta chains from one sample in a study of blood T cells in healthy people across ages. MiXCR, applied by TCRdb to the 5' RACE reads, yields one record per CDR3 protein. The sample contains hundreds of thousands of distinct CDR3 sequences, less than 25% of which appear only once. This sample was shared with a second study, whose subject was T cells of mothers and their children.

Sequencing was performed on blood. The receptors derive from a boy aged 5-17 years in good health. CDR3s include the opening cysteine and the closing phenylalanine or tryptophan. D genes are given only for firm matches. Clone size appears in some rows only: once, few, many, or a class for an expanded clone.

d_call j_call clone_size v_call cdr3_nt cdr3_aa
TRBD1 TRBJ2-3 NA TRBV3-1 TGTGCCAGCAGCCAGGGGACAGCCACAGATACGCAGTATTTT CASSQGTATDTQYF
NA TRBJ2-5 NA TRBV12-5 TGTGCTAGTGGTTTTTTACTCCACGGACAATCGACCGTTGATTGTGAGTACTTC CASGFLLHGQSTVDCEYF
TRBD1 TRBJ1-2 few TRBV6-5 TGTGCCAGCAGTTACACCGGACAGGGGGCGCGAGGCTACACCTTC CASSYTGQGARGYTF
NA TRBJ2-1 NA TRBV9 TGTGCCAGCAGCATTAGCAGGAGATGGGACAATGAGCAGTTCTTC CASSISRRWDNEQFF
NA TRBJ2-1 few TRBV6-5 TGTGCCAGCAGTTACTCACGGAACAATGAGCAGTTCTTC CASSYSRNNEQFF
NA TRBJ1-4 many TRBV4-1 TGCGCCAGCAGCGCGGCCACTAATGAAAAACTGTTTTTT CASSAATNEKLFF
NA TRBJ2-1 few TRBV4-2 TGTGCCAGCAGCCCCAGCAGGTGGCACAATGAGCAGTTCTTC CASSPSRWHNEQFF
NA TRBJ1-1 few TRBV29-1 TGCAGCGTTGGTGGCGGGGGGCGGACTGAAGCTTTCTTT CSVGGGGRTEAFF
TRBD1 TRBJ2-7 NA TRBV28 TGTGCCAGCAGTCCTTCCCGGGACAGGGGGATAGGGCAGTACTTC CASSPSRDRGIGQYF
TRBD1 TRBJ2-7 few TRBV28 TGTGCCAGCAGTTTATTGACAGGGAGCACCTACGAGCAGTACTTC CASSLLTGSTYEQYF
NA TRBJ1-2 NA TRBV6-5 TGTGCCAGCAGTTACGGCCGCGTGGGCTACACCTTC CASSYGRVGYTF
NA TRBJ1-2 few TRBV7-9 TGTGCCAGCAGCCCAAGCCTACAGGGCGACGGCTACACCTTC CASSPSLQGDGYTF
NA TRBJ1-1 few TRBV27 TGTGCCAGCAGTTTATATGTCAGAGGCACTGAAGCTTTCTTT CASSLYVRGTEAFF
NA TRBJ2-1 many TRBV20-1 TGCAGTGCCATAGAGGGTCTACGCTCCTACAATGAGCAGTTCTTC CSAIEGLRSYNEQFF
NA TRBJ2-1 NA TRBV11-2 TGTGCCAGCACCCAACGACACAATGAGCAGTTCTTC CASTQRHNEQFF
NA TRBJ2-7 NA TRBV29-1 TGCAGCGTTTGGGGGCCAGGGGACTACGAGCAGTACTTC CSVWGPGDYEQYF
NA TRBJ2-4 few TRBV7-9 TGTGCCAGCAGCTCCCTAGGTACAGGAGTACTAGCCAAAAACATTCAGTACTTC CASSSLGTGVLAKNIQYF
NA TRBJ2-7 few TRBV28 TGTGCCAGCAGCGAGGGGATGATGGAGCAGTACTTC CASSEGMMEQYF
NA TRBJ2-1 many TRBV12-3/TRBV12-4 TGTGCCAGCAGCAACGGGGTGAATGAGCAGTTCTTC CASSNGVNEQFF
NA TRBJ2-7 once TRBV14 TGTGCCAGCAGCCAAGAGTTCGGCAGGGCCTCTTACGAGCCGTACTTC CASSQEFGRASYEPYF
TRBD1 TRBJ2-3 NA TRBV10-3 TGTGCCATCAAAATTGGACAGGGGAACACAGATACGCAGTGTTTT CAIKIGQGNTDTQCF
TRBD2 TRBJ2-1 few TRBV7-9 TGTGCCAGCAGCTTAGCGGAATCTAGCGGGGGATACAATGAGCAGTTCTTC CASSLAESSGGYNEQFF
NA TRBJ2-1 NA TRBV6-2/TRBV6-3 TGTGCCAGCAGTTACACCGGGGAGGCCTACAATGAGCAGTTCTTC CASSYTGEAYNEQFF
TRBD1 TRBJ2-1 NA TRBV10-3 TGTGCCATCAGTGAAGGGACAGGGGGAGTTGAGCAGTTCTTC CAISEGTGGVEQFF
NA TRBJ1-5 NA TRBV20-1 TGCAGTGCTTTCAGATCGGGTGGCAATCAGCCCCAGCATTTT CSAFRSGGNQPQHF
TRBD2 TRBJ2-5 NA TRBV28 TGTGCTACGGCACTAGCGGGACTTGTCGGAGAGACCCAGTACTTC CATALAGLVGETQYF
TRBD1 TRBJ2-1 NA TRBV9 TGTGCCAGCAGCGTAGCCGGGACAGACGGCAATGAGCAGTTCTTC CASSVAGTDGNEQFF
TRBD2 TRBJ2-3 few TRBV15 TGTGCCACCGCCGGGACTAGCGGGAAGAATACGCAGTATTTT CATAGTSGKNTQYF
NA TRBJ2-2 many TRBV6-4 TGTGCCAGCAGTGAGGACACCGGGGAGCTGTTTTTT CASSEDTGELFF
NA TRBJ2-3 NA TRBV20-1 TGCAGTGCTAGTTCCCGGGAGAGCCCCACAGATACGCAGTATTTT CSASSRESPTDTQYF
TRBD2 TRBJ2-1 NA TRBV11-2 TGTGCCAGCAGCCCAGCGGCGACTAGCGGTAAAGAGCAGTTCTTC CASSPAATSGKEQFF